Below, 20 T cell receptor beta chains from the same sample are listed, as sequenced in a study of glioma-infiltrating T cells. TCR alpha and beta CDR3 regions were amplified from RNA using iRepertoire nested multiplex PCR. TCRdb ran MiXCR on the multiplex PCR reads and lists one entry per CDR3 protein. Of about 400,000 distinct CDR3 sequences listed, 35% to 45% are singletons. The sample consisted of glioma tissue, nonneoplastic brain tissue, or PBMCs (not recorded which). These receptors were obtained from a human donor with low-grade glioma or glioblastoma, undergoing nonglioma brain surgery, or in good health (not recorded which).

This clonotype appeared a few times. The chain uses TRBV5-1 and TRBJ2-1, with D perhaps matching TRBD1 (6 bases). CDR1 SGHRS and CDR2 YFSETQ come from the germline V gene. This CDR3 contains 14 residues. V dropped 5 bases and J dropped 2 bases, with 11 bases sitting between them. The CDR3 protein is CASRRQGPYNEQFF. The CDR3, as DNA: TGCGCCAGCAGAAGGCAGGGGCCCTACAATGAGCAGTTCTTC.

This clonotype was recorded a few times. This chain connects TRBV7-2 to TRBJ2-7; maybe TRBD2 (7 bases). This CDR3 is built from 15 residues. The ends were cut back, 5 bases at V and 3 bases at J, with 17 bases in the middle. Germline CDR1 is SGHTA and CDR2 is FQGNSA. Here the CDR3 reads CASSVIQGGGYEQYF. The CDR3 coding sequence is TGTGCCAGCAGCGTAATACAGGGAGGGGGCTACGAGCAGTACTTC.

This clonotype was counted a few times. The V call is TRBV18, the J call TRBJ1-2, with D uncertain. The V end lost 2 bases, the J end lost 1 base, and 8 bases lay between the germline ends. The CDR3 covers 14 residues. CDR1 is KGHSH, CDR2 LQKENI, per germline. The CDR3 nucleotides are TGTGCCAGCTCACCAGGCGGGAGTAACTATGGCTACACCTTC. The encoded protein is CASSPGGSNYGYTF.

A few counts support this clonotype. V usage is TRBV7-9 and J usage is TRBJ1-1; D unclear. This CDR3 is built from 13 residues. Per germline, CDR1 SEHNR and CDR2 FQNEAQ (reference sequence). V gave up 8 bases and J gave up 1 base, with 11 bases separating them. DNA of the CDR3: TGTGCCAGCTTCCCTTCGGAGAACACTGAAGCTTTCTTT. It specifies CASFPSENTEAFF.

A few counts support this clonotype. The chain links TRBV4-2 to TRBJ2-3; perhaps TRBD2 as D (6 bases). Trimming stripped 3 bases from V and 0 bases from J, with 22 bases between. The germline gives CDR1 LGHNA, CDR2 YNFKEQ. The length of the CDR3 is 19 residues. As DNA, the CDR3 is TGTGCCAGCAGCCAGCTAGGGACTGTCGAGTTGACTAGCACAGATACGCAGTATTTT. It specifies CASSQLGTVELTSTDTQYF.

The CDR3 nucleotides read TGTGCCAGCCAACAGGCCCAGAACACTGAAGCTTTCTTT. Its protein product is CASQQAQNTEAFF. The V gene is TRBV18, the J gene TRBJ1-1; possible D gene TRBD1, 5 bases. Germline loops: CDR1 KGHSH, CDR2 LQKENI. V was pared by 8 bases and J by 1 base, with 11 bases between. The CDR3 runs 13 residues.

As regards this clonotype: A clone one base away is much larger, so this may be a read error. J is TRBJ2-3 and V is TRBV28; 9 positions match TRBD2. The CDR3 is made up of 18 amino acids. CDR1 and CDR2 (germline): MDHEN, SYDVKM. This chain's CDR3 is CAGSLSIAGEVNTDTQYF. Written as DNA, the CDR3 is TGTGCCGGCAGTTTGTCCATAGCGGGAGAGGTGAACACAGATACGCAGTATTTT.

This clonotype was detected a few times. The V gene is TRBV28, the J gene TRBJ2-7; possible D gene TRBD1, 6 bases. V was pared by 4 bases and J by 0 bases, with 13 bases between. This CDR3 has 15 residues. CDR1 and CDR2 from the germline V gene are MDHEN and SYDVKM. This CDR3 is CASSSFRQASYEQYF. The CDR3 nucleotides are TGTGCCAGCAGTTCTTTTCGACAGGCCTCCTACGAGCAGTACTTC.

The table lists this clonotype with a few counts. J is TRBJ2-1 and V is TRBV7-6, with 12 bases identical to TRBD2. The CDR3 runs to 16 residues. V dropped 1 base and J dropped 9; count of bases not matched to a gene: 7. Germline V gives CDR1 SGHVS, CDR2 FNYEAQ. Written as DNA, the CDR3 is TGTGCCAGCAGCTTAGTTCCTAGCGGGAGGGCCGGTGAGCAGTTCTTC. Encoded protein: CASSLVPSGRAGEQFF.

As concerns this clonotype: A much larger clone sits a single nucleotide away, making a read error possible. The V call is TRBV27, the J call TRBJ1-2; perhaps TRBD1 as D (5 bases). The CDR3 loop spans 13 amino acids. Germline V lookup: CDR1 MNHEY, CDR2 SMNVEV (reference sequence). The DNA for the CDR3 is TGTGCCAGCGCCCGACAGAACATCTATTGCTACACCTTC. Its translation: CASARQNIYCYTF.

This clonotype was recorded a few times. This chain connects TRBV28 to TRBJ2-7; D not resolved. The CDR3 runs to 13 residues. Germline CDR1 MDHEN, CDR2 SYDVKM. V was shortened by 4 bases and J by 9 bases, with 16 bases between the two germline ends. CDR3 bases: TGTGCCAGCAGTTCCTCCCCTGGCCCCGGGCAGTACTTC. Translated, it gives CASSSSPGPGQYF.

In its sample, this clonotype was seen many times. The J gene is TRBJ1-6, the V gene TRBV6-2 or TRBV6-3; the match to TRBD1 covers 7 bases. V gave up 6 bases and J gave up 8 bases; unmatched junction bases: 7. Germline values: CDR1 MNHEY, CDR2 SVGEGT. There are 14 residues in the CDR3. CDR3 in DNA: TGTGCCAGCAGACGACAGGGCGGCTATTCACCCCTCCACTTT. Amino acid sequence: CASRRQGGYSPLHF.

At least ten counts were recorded for this clonotype. The chain is built from TRBV7-9 and TRBJ2-1; D unclear. Trimming took 3 bases from V and 2 from J, leaving 8 bases between them. This CDR3 is 14 amino acids long. CDR1 and CDR2 (germline): SEHNR, FQNEAQ (reference sequence). In DNA form, the CDR3 reads TGTGCCAGCAGCTTGACGGTCACCTACAATGAGCAGTTCTTC. Encoded protein: CASSLTVTYNEQFF. Full variable domain (remainder filled in from reference TRBV7-9 and TRBJ2-1): DTGVSQNPRHKITKRGQNVTFRCDPISEHNRLYWYRQTLGQGPEFLTYFQNEAQLEKSRLLSDRFSAERPKGSFSTLEIQRTEQGDSAMYLCASSLTVTYNEQFFGPGTRLTVL.

As to this clonotype: The final CDR3 position lacks the conserved phenylalanine or tryptophan, pointing to a likely read error. The chain combines TRBV3-1 with TRBJ1-1, with TRBD1 matching over 7 bases. CDR1 is LGHDT and CDR2 is YNNKEL in the germline V gene (reference sequence). V shed 1 base and J 4 bases; nucleotides not matched to a gene: 6. This CDR3 has 15 amino acids. The CDR3 coding sequence is TGTGCCAGCAGCCAAGGCAAGGGGGCGGTCACTGAAGCTTTCATT. As protein: CASSQGKGAVTEAFI.

J is TRBJ2-1 and V is TRBV12-3 or TRBV12-4; the D call may be TRBD1 or TRBD2 (5 bases each). The CDR3 loop spans 15 amino acids. V lost 2 bases to trimming and J lost 5 bases, with 13 bases between them. CDR3 protein: CASSLRGPPHNEQFF. As DNA, the CDR3 is TGTGCCAGCAGTTTACGGGGACCCCCCCACAATGAGCAGTTCTTC.

This clonotype was found many times. This rearrangement joins TRBV4-3 to TRBJ1-2; D is undetermined. The CDR3 runs 14 residues. V was cut by 1 base and J by 8 bases, with 14 bases left in between. Germline values: CDR1 LGHNA, CDR2 YSLEER. CDR3 coding DNA: TGCGCCAGCAGCCAAGTCATATCTGGGAGGGGCTACACCTTC. Translated: CASSQVISGRGYTF.

This chain joins TRBV4-1 and TRBJ2-7; D not resolved. Germline values: CDR1 MGHRA, CDR2 YSYEKL. This CDR3 is built from 14 residues. V lost 3 bases and J lost 1, with 10 bases in between. Here the CDR3 DNA reads TGCGCCAGCAGCCACCTGGACGGTTCCTACGAGCAGTACTTC. Its protein product is CASSHLDGSYEQYF.

Only a few counts were recorded for this clonotype. This chain connects TRBV10-3 to TRBJ1-2; 12 nucleotides line up with TRBD1. The V gene end was trimmed by 6 bases and the J gene end by 0 bases; junction bases not matched to a gene: 11. CDR1 and CDR2 (germline): ENHRY, SYGVKD. The CDR3 consists of 18 residues. DNA of the CDR3: TGTGCCATCAGAAGAGGGACAGGGGGCGAATTCGCTAACTATGGCTACACCTTC. Protein: CAIRRGTGGEFANYGYTF.

A note on this clonotype: A much bigger clone sits one base away, suggesting this may be a read error. V is TRBV27 and J is TRBJ2-5; D perhaps matches TRBD2 (6 bases). V was clipped by 6 bases and J by 3 bases, with 11 bases between them. The CDR3 is 13 residues long. Germline CDR1 and CDR2: MNHEY and SMNVEV (reference sequence). Here the CDR3 DNA reads TGTGCCAGCAGCCGACGGAGGGAAGAGACCCAGTACTTC. It yields the protein CASSRRREETQYF.

This clonotype has at least ten counts. The chain recombines TRBV7-2 with TRBJ2-5; 10 bases map to TRBD2. J was trimmed by 1 base and V by 2 bases; bases with no gene match: 4. CDR1 and CDR2 (germline): SGHTA, FQGNSA. The CDR3 has 16 amino acids. CDR3 sequence reads: CASSLSGRASQETQYF. Here the CDR3 DNA reads TGTGCCAGCAGCTTAAGCGGGAGGGCTTCCCAAGAGACCCAGTACTTC.